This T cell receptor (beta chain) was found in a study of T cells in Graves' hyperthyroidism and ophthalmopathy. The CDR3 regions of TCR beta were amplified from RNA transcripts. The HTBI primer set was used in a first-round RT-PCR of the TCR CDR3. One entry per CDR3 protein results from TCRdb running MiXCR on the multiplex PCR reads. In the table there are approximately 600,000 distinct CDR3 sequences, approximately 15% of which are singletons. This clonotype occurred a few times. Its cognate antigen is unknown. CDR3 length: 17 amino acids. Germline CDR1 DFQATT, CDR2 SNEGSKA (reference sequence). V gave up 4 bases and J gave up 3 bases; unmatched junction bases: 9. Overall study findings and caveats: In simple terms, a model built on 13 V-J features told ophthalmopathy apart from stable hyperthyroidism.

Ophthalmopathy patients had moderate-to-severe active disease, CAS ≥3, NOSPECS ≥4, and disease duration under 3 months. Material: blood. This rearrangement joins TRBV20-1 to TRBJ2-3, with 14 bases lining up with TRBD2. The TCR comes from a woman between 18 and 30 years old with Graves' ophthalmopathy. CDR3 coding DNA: TGCAGTGCTATAGGGACTAGCGGGAGAAAATTGACAGATACGCAGTATTTT. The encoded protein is CSAIGTSGRKLTDTQYF.